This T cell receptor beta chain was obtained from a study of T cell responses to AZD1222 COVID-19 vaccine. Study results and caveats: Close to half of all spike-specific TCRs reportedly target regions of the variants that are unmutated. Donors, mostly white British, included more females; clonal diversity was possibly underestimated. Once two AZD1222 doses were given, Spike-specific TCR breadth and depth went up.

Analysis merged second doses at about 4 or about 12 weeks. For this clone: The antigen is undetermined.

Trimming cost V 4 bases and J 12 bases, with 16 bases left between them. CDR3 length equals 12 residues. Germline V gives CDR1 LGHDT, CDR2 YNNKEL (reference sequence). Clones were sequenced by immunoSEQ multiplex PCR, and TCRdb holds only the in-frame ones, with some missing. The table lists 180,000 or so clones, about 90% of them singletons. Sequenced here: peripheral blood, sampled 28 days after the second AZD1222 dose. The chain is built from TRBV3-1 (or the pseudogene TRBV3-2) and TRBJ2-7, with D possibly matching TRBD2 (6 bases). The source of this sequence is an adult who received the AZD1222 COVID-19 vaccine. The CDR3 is CASSPGDSSRYF. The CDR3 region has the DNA TGTGCCAGCAGCCCGGGGGACTCCTCCAGGTACTTC.